Below are 13 T cell receptor beta chains sequenced from a single sample in a study of T-cell reconstitution after alpha-beta-depleted transplantation in children. TCRbeta library preparation incorporated unique molecular identifiers. TCRdb passed the PCR reads through MiXCR, listing each CDR3 protein once. The sample records about 870,000 distinct CDR3 sequences, under 20% being singletons. This material consisted of PBMCs, mostly from graft donor cells, taken 360 days after TCRalphabeta/CD19-depleted stem cell transplant. These receptors were obtained from a male patient aged 5 to 17 who had a stem cell transplant for acute lymphoblastic leukemia, so the T cells may come from the graft donor.

The chain carries TRBV9 and TRBJ2-7; 10 bases match TRBD1. Germline V lookup: CDR1 SGDLS, CDR2 YYNGEE. This CDR3 spans 15 amino acids. With V trimmed by 0 bases and J by 2 bases, 2 bases remained unmatched. CDR3 loop: CASSVAGQGAYEQYF. The CDR3 DNA is TGTGCCAGCAGCGTAGCCGGACAGGGGGCCTACGAGCAGTACTTC.

This clonotype was detected a few times. The genes are TRBV4-2 and TRBJ2-4; 7 nucleotides agree with TRBD2. The CDR3 is made up of 18 amino acids. Trimming at V came to 3 bases and at J to 3 bases, leaving 14 bases not matched to a gene. The V gene's germline CDR1 is LGHNA and CDR2 YNFKEQ. The CDR3 nucleotides are TGTGCCAGCAGCCATATTTTAGGGAGGGCCATGGTCAAAAACATTCAGTACTTC. Translation gives CASSHILGRAMVKNIQYF.

V gene TRBV7-6 combines with J gene TRBJ2-5; possibly TRBD2 for D (6 bases). The CDR3 runs 12 residues. CDR1 and CDR2 from the germline V gene are SGHVS and FNYEAQ. V gave up 3 bases and J gave up 10 bases, with 12 bases separating them. The CDR3 DNA reads as TGTGCCAGCAGCTTGCAACCGGGAGACCAGTACTTC. Its translation is CASSLQPGDQYF.

This clonotype was seen a few times. The genes are TRBV2 and TRBJ2-7; 8 nucleotides agree with TRBD1. The CDR3 contains 15 residues. Per germline, CDR1 SNHLY and CDR2 FYNNEI. V lost 7 bases and J lost 3; bases outside the gene matches: 11. The CDR3, as DNA: TGTGCCAGCAAAAAGTACGGGACAGGCCTCTACGAGCAGTACTTC. Translation: CASKKYGTGLYEQYF.

The table lists this clonotype with a few counts. This sequence joins TRBV7-9 and TRBJ2-7; 8 bases align to TRBD1. This CDR3 has 15 amino acids. With 5 bases clipped from V and 4 bases from J, the junction kept 10 bases outside the gene matches. Germline V gives CDR1 SEHNR, CDR2 FQNEAQ (reference sequence). The CDR3 bases are TGTGCCAGCAGCCTGACCGGACAGGGCGGATACGAGCAGTACTTC. Its protein product is CASSLTGQGGYEQYF.

This clonotype turned up a few times. V gene TRBV20-1 combines with J gene TRBJ2-7; weak D call: TRBD1 (6 bases). This CDR3 contains 15 residues. Germline loops: CDR1 DFQATT, CDR2 SNEGSKA (reference sequence). The V and J ends lost 1 base and 4 bases respectively, with 17 bases between them. The CDR3 sequence is CSARVTGTMRYEQYF. The CDR3 DNA is TGCAGTGCTAGAGTAACCGGGACAATGCGTTACGAGCAGTACTTC.

The rearrangement uses TRBV11-1 and TRBJ2-1; TRBD1 agrees at 7 bases. The trim removed 4 bases at V and 5 bases at J, leaving 17 bases unmatched. The CDR3 has 18 amino acids. The germline gives CDR1 SGHAT, CDR2 FQDESV (reference sequence). CDR3 in DNA: TGTGCCAGCAGCTCAAATCGGGTGTGGACAGGAAGCGACAATGAGCAGTTCTTC. This gives the protein CASSSNRVWTGSDNEQFF.

The table lists this clonotype with a few counts. The genes are TRBV12-3 or TRBV12-4 and TRBJ1-1; unclear D gene. The CDR3 spans 13 residues. V was clipped by 1 base and J by 12 bases, with 15 bases between them. CDR3 sequence (DNA): TGTGCCAGCAGTTTAGTCTCAGGCCCGGAACCTTTCTTT. It codes for CASSLVSGPEPFF.

This clonotype was counted only a few times. The chain employs TRBV18 and TRBJ2-1; the match to TRBD1 covers 10 bases. This CDR3 spans 16 amino acids. Germline V gives CDR1 KGHSH, CDR2 LQKENI. The J segment lost 15 bases and the V segment lost 3 bases, leaving 17 bases of the junction unmatched. Written as DNA, the CDR3 is TGTGCCAGCTCACCCCTGGGGGACAGGGGCCCGGGAGGACTGTTCTTC. Amino acids: CASSPLGDRGPGGLFF. The variable domain in full, completed from reference TRBV18 and TRBJ2-1, reads NAGVMQNPRHLVRRRGQEARLRCSPMKGHSHVYWYRQLPEEGLKFMVYLQKENIIDESGMPKERFSAEFPKEGPSILRIQQVVRGDSAAYFCASSPLGDRGPGGLFFGPGTRLTVL.

The rearrangement links TRBV20-1 to TRBJ2-7; D is possibly TRBD1 or TRBD2 (5 bases each). CDR1 DFQATT and CDR2 SNEGSKA come from the germline V gene (reference sequence). The length of the CDR3 is 14 residues. The germline V and J ends were trimmed by 5 bases and 1 base, with 15 bases remaining between them. CDR3 nucleotide sequence: TGCAGTGCTCAATTGTTGGGGGAGTCCTACGAGCAGTACTTC. Amino acid sequence: CSAQLLGESYEQYF.

This clonotype has more than one count but fewer than ten. The chain employs TRBV5-1 and TRBJ1-1; D is undetermined. Trimming left V 2 bases short and J 10 bases short, with 15 bases between. Germline assignment: CDR1 SGHRS and CDR2 YFSETQ. CDR3 length: 13 residues. The DNA of the CDR3 is TGCGCCAGCAGCTTTAATGGGAACAGAAGAGCTTTCTTT. It codes for CASSFNGNRRAFF.

The chain joins TRBV27 to TRBJ2-7; D might be TRBD1 (5 bases). The germline V gene encodes CDR1 MNHEY and CDR2 SMNVEV (reference sequence). The CDR3 extends over 12 amino acids. Trimming cost V 8 bases and J 5 bases, with 13 bases left between them. CDR3 sequence (DNA): TGTGCCAGCCGTAACCACAGGAACGAGCAGTACTTC. Protein sequence: CASRNHRNEQYF.

This chain uses TRBV11-2 with TRBJ1-2, with D perhaps TRBD1 (5 bases). Trimming took 0 bases from V and 5 from J, leaving 13 bases between them. This CDR3 has 15 amino acids. Germline values: CDR1 SGHAT, CDR2 FQNNGV. CDR3 nucleotides: TGTGCCAGCAGCTTAGAGAGGGGCGGCCCTTATGGCTACACCTTC. It codes for CASSLERGGPYGYTF.